The rows below give T cell receptor beta chains drawn from one sample of a study of shared clonotypes between healthy human individuals. Using immunoSEQ multiplex PCR, the repertoire was profiled, and TCRdb retains in-frame clones only, with some absent. The table includes 2 million to 2.5 million clones, 85% to 95% detected once. Material: naive CD4+ T cells from PBMCs. Receptors originate from a man younger than 35 in good health. Some clones in this sample may be carry-over from other donors' samples. The CDR3 runs from the conserved cysteine through the conserved F or W. Each record gives: V gene, J gene, D gene, clone size, CDR3 protein, CDR3 DNA. D genes are given only for firm matches. Clone sizes are given selectively: once, few, many, or a class where the clone is expanded.

>TRBV7-9|TRBJ1-1|-|-
CASSPIKWVGTEAFF
TGTGCCAGCAGTCCTATAAAGTGGGTAGGGACTGAAGCTTTCTTT
>TRBV28|TRBJ2-1|TRBD2|once
CASTPGLAGRPARSSYNEQFF
TGTGCCAGCACCCCCGGACTAGCGGGACGCCCGGCCCGTAGCTCCTACAATGAGCAGTTCTTC
>TRBV7-2|TRBJ1-2|-|-
CASSLGVGTGYTF
TGTGCCAGCAGCTTAGGAGTCGGGACTGGCTACACCTTC
>TRBV18|TRBJ2-7|TRBD1|-
CASSASGTGIYEQYF
TGTGCCAGCTCAGCCTCCGGGACAGGGATATACGAGCAGTACTTC
>TRBV10-2|TRBJ2-1|TRBD2|once
CASSEPGLVDEQFF
TGCGCCAGCAGTGAGCCAGGACTAGTGGATGAGCAGTTCTTC
>TRBV11-2|TRBJ1-1|TRBD1|-
CASSFDRVNAEAFF
TGTGCCAGCAGCTTCGACAGGGTGAACGCTGAAGCTTTCTTT
>TRBV7-3|TRBJ2-5|-|once
CASSLRGETQYF
TGTGCCAGCAGCTTAAGGGGGGAGACCCAGTACTTC
>TRBV7-9|TRBJ1-2|TRBD1|-
CASSSGQAGGYTF
TGTGCCAGCAGCTCGGGACAGGCCGGTGGCTACACCTTC
>TRBV6-6|TRBJ2-7|-|-
CASRSSGTYEQYF
TGTGCCAGCAGGTCTTCCGGGACCTACGAGCAGTACTTC
>TRBV28|TRBJ2-5|TRBD1|-
CASNLQGAQETQYF
TGTGCCAGCAACCTACAGGGGGCTCAAGAGACCCAGTACTTC
>TRBV6-5|TRBJ2-4|-|-
CASSYTGSLAKNIQYF
TGTGCCAGCAGTTACACGGGATCCCTAGCCAAAAACATTCAGTACTTC
>TRBV6-5|TRBJ1-2|-|-
CASREPSTANYGYTF
TGTGCCAGCAGGGAACCCTCGACGGCTAACTATGGCTACACCTTC
>TRBV28|TRBJ1-2|-|-
CASSLPLRGGYTF
TGTGCCAGCAGTCTGCCCTTGAGAGGCGGCTACACCTTC
>TRBV5-8|TRBJ1-4|TRBD1|-
CASSSTGTGSNGGKLFF
TGTGCCAGCAGCTCGACCGGGACAGGGTCAAACGGGGGAAAACTGTTTTTT
>TRBV7-2|TRBJ2-1|-|once
CASSLSGGAYNEQFF
TGTGCCAGCAGCTTGTCGGGCGGGGCCTACAATGAGCAGTTCTTC
>TRBV6-5|TRBJ1-6|-|-
CASIRTNNSPLHF
TGTGCCAGCATAAGGACTAATAATTCACCCCTCCACTTT
>TRBV6-5|TRBJ1-1|TRBD1|-
CASSYSEGQKNTEAFF
TGTGCCAGCAGTTACTCCGAGGGACAGAAAAACACTGAAGCTTTCTTT
>TRBV7-2|TRBJ2-1|-|-
CASSRPSGADNEQFF
TGTGCCAGCAGCAGGCCGTCGGGGGCGGACAATGAGCAGTTCTTC
>TRBV27|TRBJ1-2|-|-
CASRDRNYGYTF
TGTGCCAGCAGAGACAGGAACTATGGCTACACCTTC
>TRBV11-2|TRBJ2-3|TRBD2|-
CASSPRPMLGLAGTDTQYF
TGTGCCAGCAGCCCCCGCCCCATGCTAGGACTAGCGGGCACAGATACGCAGTATTTT
>TRBV7-2|TRBJ2-7|-|once
CASSFGGVYEQYF
TGTGCCAGCAGCTTTGGAGGGGTCTACGAGCAGTACTTC
>TRBV6-5|TRBJ1-1|-|once
CASSYQGLGHTEAFF
TGTGCCAGCAGTTACCAGGGGCTTGGGCACACTGAAGCTTTCTTT
>TRBV11-1|TRBJ2-5|TRBD2|-
CASSRSSGSQETQYF
TGTGCCAGCAGCCGATCTAGCGGGAGTCAAGAGACCCAGTACTTC
>TRBV23-1|TRBJ2-5|-|-
CASSPGPSDGETQYF
TGCGCCAGCAGTCCTGGGCCCTCGGACGGGGAGACCCAGTACTTC
>TRBV25-1|TRBJ2-1|-|-
CASSAFIRNEQFF
TGTGCCAGCAGTGCATTCATAAGGAATGAGCAGTTCTTC
>TRBV7-2|TRBJ2-7|TRBD2|once
CASSPGGLAGVYEQYF
TGTGCCAGCAGCCCGGGCGGACTAGCGGGAGTATACGAGCAGTACTTC
>TRBV29-1|TRBJ2-7|TRBD2|-
CSVELAGEFQYF
TGCAGCGTTGAACTAGCGGGAGAGTTCCAGTACTTC
>TRBV27|TRBJ2-3|-|-
CASSQRAAGQSDTQYF
TGTGCCAGCAGTCAACGTGCGGCGGGCCAGTCAGATACGCAGTATTTT
>TRBV13|TRBJ2-1|-|-
CASREYNEQFF
TGTGCCAGCCGGGAGTACAATGAGCAGTTCTTC
>TRBV5-4|TRBJ1-2|TRBD1|-
CASSSGQGGNGYTF
TGTGCCAGCAGCTCGGGACAGGGGGGCAATGGCTACACCTTC
>TRBV28|TRBJ1-5|-|-
CASRYSGTYSNQPQHF
TGTGCCAGCAGATATTCAGGCACATATAGCAATCAGCCCCAGCATTTT
>TRBV7-9|TRBJ2-7|TRBD1|-
CASSSRQGSYEQYF
TGTGCCAGCAGCTCTAGACAGGGTTCCTACGAGCAGTACTTC
>TRBV6-6|TRBJ2-7|-|-
CASSLWQMKAHEQYF
TGTGCCAGCAGTTTATGGCAGATGAAAGCCCACGAGCAGTACTTC
>TRBV30|TRBJ2-1|-|-
CAWSPGVGNEQFF
TGTGCCTGGAGTCCAGGGGTGGGCAATGAGCAGTTCTTC
>TRBV29-1|TRBJ1-1|-|-
CSVRDRNTEAFF
TGCAGCGTCAGAGACAGGAACACTGAAGCTTTCTTT
>TRBV21-1|TRBJ2-5|-|once
CASSKILKETQYF
TGTGCCAGCAGCAAAATTCTGAAAGAGACCCAGTACTTC
>TRBV10-3|TRBJ1-3|-|-
CAISGPREGASGNTIYF
TGTGCCATCAGTGGCCCCCGTGAAGGGGCCTCTGGAAACACCATATATTTT